This T cell receptor (beta chain) was retrieved from a study of cytomegalovirus exposure and HLA in healthy donors. Generated by immunoSEQ multiplex PCR, the TCRdb table keeps only in-frame clones and is missing some. Among over 150,000 clones listed, 85% were seen once. About this clone itself: What it binds is unknown.

CDR3 length equals 14 residues. Looked up from germline, CDR1 is MNHNY and CDR2 is SVGAGI (reference sequence). After removal of 5 bases from V and 5 bases from J, the junction contained 4 bases not matched to a gene. Study-wide results and limits: The study flagged some 170 TCR beta chains as cytomegalovirus-associated. Published work reported that the classifier diagnosed cytomegalovirus status with high specificity and sensitivity. Clusters of TCRs from the first cohort tended to co-occur in the 100 to 150 validation repertoires (as a later analysis found).

The receptor's source is a man aged 18 to 30 in good health and CMV-seropositive. The sequencing sample was made of PBMCs. The V gene is TRBV6-6, the J gene TRBJ1-1, with TRBD1 matching 11 bases. The CDR3 is CASSRTGGATEAFF. The DNA for the CDR3 is TGTGCCAGCAGTAGGACAGGGGGCGCGACTGAAGCTTTCTTT.